The next 30 T cell receptor beta chains were all read from a single sample in a study of T cells in Graves' hyperthyroidism and ophthalmopathy. Amplified regions were TCR beta CDR3 sequences from RNA transcripts. Initially, a first-round RT-PCR of the TCR CDR3 employed the HTBI primer set. Each CDR3 protein is one row after TCRdb ran MiXCR on the multiplex PCR reads. The sample includes over 700,000 distinct CDR3 sequences, roughly 40% of them seen just once. Sequenced input: blood. The receptors were sampled from a man aged 18 to 30 with Graves' hyperthyroidism.

This chain uses TRBV6-6 with TRBJ2-7; possibly TRBD2 for D (5 bases). Per the germline V gene, CDR1 is MNHNY and CDR2 is SVGAGI (reference sequence). The CDR3 is 13 amino acids. V shed 2 bases and J shed 7 bases, with 12 bases lying between them. CDR3 amino acids: CASSYVAGGEQYF. DNA for the CDR3: TGTGCCAGCAGTTACGTGGCCGGCGGGGAGCAGTACTTC.

This clonotype appeared many times. The V and J genes are TRBV7-9 and TRBJ2-7; 8 bases line up with TRBD1. Trimming cost V 6 bases and J 2 bases; bases outside gene matches: 6. This CDR3 contains 14 residues. Germline CDR1 reads SEHNR; CDR2 reads FQNEAQ (reference sequence). This CDR3 reads CASRATGATYEQYF. The CDR3 nucleotides read TGTGCCAGCAGAGCGACAGGGGCGACCTACGAGCAGTACTTC. The full variable domain, its missing parts supplied by reference TRBV7-9 and TRBJ2-7, is DTGVSQNPRHKITKRGQNVTFRCDPISEHNRLYWYRQTLGQGPEFLTYFQNEAQLEKSRLLSDRFSAERPKGSFSTLEIQRTEQGDSAMYLCASRATGATYEQYFGPGTRLTVT.

This clonotype occurred many times. The rearrangement joins TRBV2 to TRBJ2-7; D call uncertain. The germline V gene has CDR1 SNHLY and CDR2 FYNNEI. Trimming shortened V by 1 base and J by 4 bases, and 11 bases separated the two germline ends. The CDR3 runs to 14 residues. DNA for the CDR3: TGTGCCAGCAGTGAAGACCCGCTCCTATACGAGCAGTACTTC. Amino acids: CASSEDPLLYEQYF.

This clonotype has just a few counts. CDR3 in amino acids: CASSYSFLYEKLFF. The CDR3 nucleotides read TGTGCCAGCAGTTACTCTTTTCTGTATGAAAAACTGTTTTTT. The chain links TRBV6-6 to TRBJ1-4; no definite D call. CDR3 size: 14 residues. CDR1 is MNHNY, CDR2 SVGAGI, per germline (reference sequence). The V gene lost 0 bases and the J gene lost 6 bases, with 8 bases spanning the gap.

The chain joins TRBV7-2 to TRBJ2-7; 9 bases are a match to TRBD1. Trimming removed 5 bases from V and 6 bases from J; junction bases left unmatched: 14. The germline V gene encodes CDR1 SGHTA and CDR2 FQGNSA. The CDR3 runs to 16 residues. DNA of the CDR3: TGTGCCAGCAGCCGGGGCCTACAGGGGGCGCAGGGCGAGCAGTACTTC. It encodes CASSRGLQGAQGEQYF. The full variable domain, in which reference TRBV7-2 and TRBJ2-7 provide the parts outside the CDR3, is GAGVSQSPSNKVTEKGKDVELRCDPISGHTALYWYRQSLGQGLEFLIYFQGNSAPDKSGLPSDRFSAERTGGSVSTLTIQRTQQEDSAVYLCASSRGLQGAQGEQYFGPGTRLTVT.

The table lists this clonotype with a few counts. V gene TRBV7-2 combines with J gene TRBJ1-2; 8 bases are a match to TRBD1. The CDR3 has 15 amino acids. Unmatched junction bases numbered 7, after V lost 5 bases and J lost 2 bases. CDR1 SGHTA and CDR2 FQGNSA come from the germline V gene. The CDR3 DNA is TGTGCCAGCAGCCAACCGGACAGGGCAAACTATGGCTACACCTTC. It codes for CASSQPDRANYGYTF.

Notes on this clonotype: A read error may produce the germline difference seen at one junction end. V and J are TRBV11-2 and TRBJ1-1; a weak D match, TRBD1 (5 bases). Looked up from germline, CDR1 is SGHAT and CDR2 is FQNNGV. The CDR3 is 14 residues long. The CDR3 sequence: CASSVDLGEIEAFF. In DNA form, the CDR3 reads TGTGCCAGCAGCGTAGATCTGGGGGAGATTGAAGCTTTCTTT.

The gene calls are TRBV7-9 and TRBJ2-2; tentative D call: TRBD2 (5 bases). This CDR3 contains 16 residues. Trimming took 4 bases from V and 0 from J, leaving 12 bases between them. Germline-derived CDR1 and CDR2 are SEHNR and FQNEAQ (reference sequence). The CDR3 DNA reads as TGTGCCAGCAGCTATGAGAGCGGTACGAACACCGGGGAGCTGTTTTTT. This translates into CASSYESGTNTGELFF.

This clonotype was observed many times. The rearrangement uses TRBV7-9 and TRBJ1-4; possibly TRBD1 for D (5 bases). From germline, CDR1 is SEHNR and CDR2 FQNEAQ (reference sequence). CDR3 length equals 11 residues. The V and J ends lost 5 bases and 11 bases respectively, with 9 bases between them. This CDR3 is CASSPGGKLFF. CDR3 nucleotides: TGTGCCAGCAGCCCCGGGGGGAAACTGTTTTTT.

This chain links TRBV10-3 with TRBJ2-5; TRBD2 matches 8 bases. This CDR3 comprises 14 residues. V was pared by 6 bases and J by 6 bases, with 9 bases of the junction left unmatched. Germline V CDR1 and CDR2: ENHRY, SYGVKD. CDR3 loop: CAIRSGRAGKTQYF. DNA of the CDR3: TGTGCCATCAGATCCGGGAGGGCCGGAAAGACCCAGTACTTC.

The CDR3 is CASSLDPLNMETQYF. Here the CDR3 DNA reads TGTGCCAGCAGTTTAGATCCACTAAACATGGAGACCCAGTACTTC. The chain employs TRBV12-3 or TRBV12-4 and TRBJ2-5; D remains ambiguous. V was pared by 1 base and J by 5 bases, with 14 bases between. The CDR3 totals 15 residues.

This clonotype has more than one count but fewer than ten. This chain joins TRBV29-1 and TRBJ1-2, with D unresolved. CDR1 and CDR2 from the germline V gene are SQVTM and ANQGSEA. This CDR3 has 13 residues. The V end was cut by 3 bases, the J end by 5 bases, with 13 bases between. CDR3 bases: TGCAGCGTTGAGGAGCCTCCGGGATATGGCTACACCTTC. Protein product: CSVEEPPGYGYTF.

V gene TRBV12-5 combines with J gene TRBJ1-1; weak D call: TRBD1 (5 bases). The CDR3 loop spans 16 amino acids. The germline V and J ends were trimmed by 3 bases and 0 bases, with 14 bases remaining between them. In germline, CDR1 is LGHNT, CDR2 FRNRAP. CDR3 bases: TGTGCTAGTGGTTTTAGTAGCGGGGGGATGAACACTGAAGCTTTCTTT. Protein product: CASGFSSGGMNTEAFF.

This chain connects TRBV15 to TRBJ1-4; D may be TRBD1 (5 bases). CDR3 length equals 16 residues. Germline-derived CDR1 and CDR2 are LNHNV and YYDKDF (reference sequence). The V and J ends lost 0 bases and 5 bases respectively, with 13 bases between them. CDR3 in amino acids: CATSREWTGENEKLFF. CDR3 nucleotide sequence: TGTGCCACCAGCAGAGAGTGGACGGGGGAGAATGAAAAACTGTTTTTT.

Worth noting for this clonotype: This may arise from a read error, as a much more abundant clone is one base away. This chain joins TRBV7-2 and TRBJ2-2; TRBD2 aligns across 13 bases. Germline V gene data show CDR1 as SGHTA and CDR2 as FQGNSA. The CDR3 consists of 16 residues. The CDR3 nucleotides are TGTGCCAGCGGCTTCACTAGCGGGAGGGCCGCCGGGGAGCTGTTTTTT. It codes for CASGFTSGRAAGELFF.

The chain carries TRBV7-9 and TRBJ1-5; D not resolved. Germline CDR1 and CDR2: SEHNR and FQNEAQ (reference sequence). The CDR3 loop spans 12 amino acids. Trimming took off 4 bases at V and 14 bases at J, with 15 bases between the two ends. This chain's CDR3 is CASSSGFPYEHF. The CDR3 DNA reads TGTGCCAGCAGCTCTGGATTCCCCTACGAGCATTTT.

The chain recombines TRBV5-1 with TRBJ1-3; D is undetermined. Deletions cut 0 bases from V and 8 bases from J, with 6 bases between. CDR3 length equals 12 residues. The germline V gene has CDR1 SGHRS and CDR2 YFSETQ. The CDR3 sequence is CASSLVGDTIYF. The CDR3 DNA reads as TGCGCCAGCAGCTTGGTCGGGGACACCATATATTTT. The whole variable domain, remainder taken from reference TRBV5-1 and TRBJ1-3, is KAGVTQTPRYLIKTRGQQVTLSCSPISGHRSVSWYQQTPGQGLQFLFEYFSETQRNKGNFPGRFSGRQFSNSRSEMNVSTLELGDSALYLCASSLVGDTIYFGEGSWLTVV.

This chain connects TRBV5-1 to TRBJ1-5, with 7 bases fitting TRBD1. Germline V gene lookup returns CDR1 SGHRS and CDR2 YFSETQ. V lost 3 bases, J lost 3 bases, and 6 bases stayed unmatched. This CDR3 has 15 amino acids. CDR3 amino acids: CASSWTGQDNQPQHF. Here the CDR3 DNA reads TGCGCCAGCAGCTGGACCGGACAGGACAATCAGCCCCAGCATTTT.

This clonotype was counted ten times or more. The chain carries TRBV7-9 and TRBJ2-2, with TRBD2 identical over 9 bases. Germline V gene lookup returns CDR1 SEHNR and CDR2 FQNEAQ (reference sequence). The V gene end was trimmed by 6 bases and the J gene end by 1 base; junction bases not matched to a gene: 3. CDR3 size: 15 residues. The CDR3 here is CASRGTSMNTGELFF. Here the CDR3 DNA reads TGTGCCAGCAGGGGGACTAGCATGAACACCGGGGAGCTGTTTTTT.

This clonotype was seen ten or more times. This sequence joins TRBV20-1 and TRBJ2-5; D ambiguous. V lost 2 bases and J lost 3, with 7 bases in between. CDR1 is DFQATT and CDR2 is SNEGSKA in the germline V gene (reference sequence). CDR3 length: 12 amino acids. As DNA, the CDR3 is TGCAGTGCTAGACCCCAGGAAGAGACCCAGTACTTC. This gives the protein CSARPQEETQYF.

On this clonotype: Germline is not matched at one junction end, which may reflect a read error. The rearrangement uses TRBV19 and TRBJ1-1; D is unclear. The CDR3 runs to 15 residues. Germline lookup yields CDR1 LNHDA and CDR2 SQIVND (reference sequence). The CDR3 DNA follows: TGTGCCAGTAGTGTAGATATAAAGCCGAACACTGAAGCTTTCTTT. Protein product: CASSVDIKPNTEAFF. The whole variable domain, remainder taken from reference TRBV19 and TRBJ1-1, is DGGITQSPKYLFRKEGQNVTLSCEQNLNHDAMYWYRQDPGQGLRLIYYSQIVNDFQKGDIAEGYSVSREKKESFPLTVTSAQKNPTAFYLCASSVDIKPNTEAFFGQGTRLTVV.

V is TRBV7-8 and J is TRBJ2-2; D gene ambiguous. The germline CDR1 and CDR2 sequences are SGHVS and FQNEAQ. The CDR3 spans 13 residues. V was trimmed by 2 bases and J by 7 bases, leaving 8 bases between them. CDR3 nucleotides: TGTGCCAGCAGCTTAATGTCTAGCGGGGAGCTGTTTTTT. Its protein is CASSLMSSGELFF.

The chain links TRBV6-5 to TRBJ1-4, with TRBD1 matching 7 bases. The CDR3 covers 12 residues. From germline, CDR1 is MNHEY and CDR2 SVGAGI. The ends lost 8 bases at V and 6 bases at J; junction bases unmatched: 3. The CDR3, as DNA: TGTGCCAGCGCAGGGGGTCATGAAAAACTGTTTTTT. It is translated as CASAGGHEKLFF.

The chain uses TRBV29-1 and TRBJ2-3, with TRBD2 matching 8 bases. The germline V gene has CDR1 SQVTM and CDR2 ANQGSEA. V shed 4 bases, J shed 0 bases, and the junction held 6 bases outside the gene matches. The CDR3 extends over 15 amino acids. The chain's CDR3 is CSVGGLEGSTDTQYF. As DNA, the CDR3 is TGCAGCGTTGGGGGACTAGAGGGGAGCACAGATACGCAGTATTTT.

The CDR3 region is CASSPSASGRWETQYF. CDR3 nucleotide sequence: TGTGCCAGCAGTCCCTCGGCTAGCGGGAGGTGGGAGACCCAGTACTTC. The J gene is TRBJ2-5, the V gene TRBV28; 11 bases line up with TRBD2. The CDR3 loop spans 16 amino acids. Per the germline V gene, CDR1 is MDHEN and CDR2 is SYDVKM. The V segment lost 5 bases and the J segment 5 bases; nucleotides outside the gene matches: 10.

The CDR3 here is CASSARQGVGTEAFF. In DNA, the CDR3 is TGTGCCAGCAGCGCCCGACAGGGGGTGGGCACTGAAGCTTTCTTT. The chain combines TRBV2 with TRBJ1-1; 9 bases are a match to TRBD1. Germline V gene lookup returns CDR1 SNHLY and CDR2 FYNNEI. The V and J ends lost 6 bases and 4 bases, in that order; junction bases with no gene match: 9. The CDR3 covers 15 residues.

CDR3 sequence reads: CSALQSGRMYEQYF. The DNA for the CDR3 is TGCAGTGCTCTACAGTCGGGGAGAATGTACGAGCAGTACTTC. V and J are TRBV20-1 and TRBJ2-7; possibly TRBD2 for D (5 bases). Germline V gene lookup returns CDR1 DFQATT and CDR2 SNEGSKA (reference sequence). The V and J ends lost 5 bases and 4 bases respectively, with 18 bases between them. This CDR3 contains 14 residues.

A note on this clonotype: One base away lies a much larger clone, so this may be a sequencing read error. V usage is TRBV19 and J usage is TRBJ1-5; D remains ambiguous. Trimming stripped 7 bases from V and 2 bases from J, with 15 bases between. The CDR3 consists of 15 residues. The germline V gene encodes CDR1 LNHDA and CDR2 SQIVND (reference sequence). This CDR3 reads CASKALREGNQPQHF. The CDR3 DNA sequence: TGTGCCAGTAAGGCCTTAAGGGAAGGCAATCAGCCCCAGCATTTT.

This clonotype was found a few times. One junction end does not reproduce the germline sequence, and a read error may be involved. This chain links TRBV10-3 with TRBJ2-7; possible D gene TRBD2, 5 bases. The CDR3 is 15 amino acids. The V gene's germline CDR1 is ENHRY and CDR2 SYGVKD. CDR3 amino acids: CASSYAGVAADEQYF. CDR3 bases: TGTGCCAGCAGTTACGCCGGGGTTGCTGCGGACGAGCAGTACTTC.

This sequence joins TRBV20-1 and TRBJ1-5; 7 bases agree with TRBD1. CDR1 is DFQATT, CDR2 SNEGSKA, per germline (reference sequence). The CDR3 runs to 12 residues. J lost 4 bases, V lost 7 bases, and 4 bases had no gene match. The DNA for the CDR3 is TGCAGTGGACAGGGACGGAATCAGCCCCAGCATTTT. Its protein product is CSGQGRNQPQHF.